Each of the 8 T cell receptor beta chains below was sequenced from the same sample in a study of cytomegalovirus exposure and HLA in healthy donors. The PCR was carried out with 60 Vbeta primers and 13 Jbeta primers. The repertoire was sequenced with immunoSEQ multiplex PCR; TCRdb's copy has only in-frame clones and lacks some. The table lists around 210,000 clones, over 75% of them singletons, with 0.4% to 0.6% in the top ten. Sequencing was performed on PBMCs. The receptors derive from a boy aged 10-17 years in good health and CMV-seronegative.

This rearrangement joins TRBV5-1 to TRBJ2-7, with D possibly TRBD2 on 6 matching bases. CDR3 size: 14 residues. Trimming took 0 bases from V and 2 from J, leaving 9 bases between them. Germline CDR1 reads SGHRS; CDR2 reads YFSETQ. DNA of the CDR3: TGCGCCAGCAGCTTGGCGGGGGACCCCTACGAGCAGTACTTC. This gives the protein CASSLAGDPYEQYF.

The chain carries TRBV5-6 and TRBJ2-6; no firm D call. V was cut by 0 bases and J by 4 bases, with 14 bases left in between. CDR1 is SGHDT and CDR2 is YYEEEE in the germline V gene. The CDR3 totals 17 residues. The CDR3 sequence is CASSLGGFVYGANVLTF. CDR3 sequence (DNA): TGTGCCAGCAGCTTGGGAGGTTTTGTATACGGGGCCAACGTCCTGACTTTC. Looking up the rest from reference TRBV5-6 and TRBJ2-6 gives the full variable domain: DAGVTQSPTHLIKTRGQQVTLRCSPKSGHDTVSWYQQALGQGPQFIFQYYEEEERQRGNFPDRFSGHQFPNYSSELNVNALLLGDSALYLCASSLGGFVYGANVLTFGAGSRLTVL.

This clone was seen once. The V call is TRBV7-9, the J call TRBJ2-3; 16 positions agree with TRBD2. Germline CDR1 is SEHNR and CDR2 is FQNEAQ (reference sequence). The CDR3 contains 16 residues. V was clipped by 5 bases and J by 6 bases; unmatched bases: 5. The CDR3 region is CASSPGTSGRADTQYF. For the CDR3, the DNA is TGTGCCAGCAGCCCGGGGACTAGCGGGAGGGCGGATACGCAGTATTTT.

This chain uses TRBV27 with TRBJ1-1; 8 positions match TRBD1. J gave up 5 bases and V 6 bases, and 11 bases lay outside the gene matches. The CDR3 has 15 residues. CDR1 MNHEY and CDR2 SMNVEV come from the germline V gene (reference sequence). DNA for the CDR3: TGTGCCAGCAGGACGACAGGGGTCCCTGGGACTGAAGCTTTCTTT. This gives the protein CASRTTGVPGTEAFF.

This clone occurred a few times. The V and J genes are TRBV27 and TRBJ2-3, with 10 bases identical to TRBD2. V gave up 5 bases and J gave up 9 bases; unmatched junction bases: 14. Looked up from germline, CDR1 is MNHEY and CDR2 is SMNVEV (reference sequence). The CDR3 extends over 16 amino acids. The CDR3 region has the DNA TGTGCCAGCAGTCCAAGGCCAGCGGGGGGGCTGTTGACGCAGTATTTT. It specifies CASSPRPAGGLLTQYF.

The chain uses TRBV5-1 and TRBJ1-5; the D is unclear. The length of the CDR3 is 15 residues. The germline V gene encodes CDR1 SGHRS and CDR2 YFSETQ. V was clipped by 4 bases and J by 0 bases, with 11 bases between them. The CDR3 here is CASSREGLSNQPQHF. The CDR3 nucleotides are TGCGCCAGCAGCCGCGAGGGTCTTAGCAATCAGCCCCAGCATTTT.

The chain is built from TRBV7-9 and TRBJ2-2; TRBD1 might be the D (5 bases). The CDR3 contains 16 residues. Germline V gene data show CDR1 as SEHNR and CDR2 as FQNEAQ (reference sequence). The V end lost 5 bases, the J end lost 6 bases, and 19 bases lay between the germline ends. The CDR3 DNA is TGTGCCAGCAGCCCCCCCACAGGTTACTCCGCCGGGGAGCTGTTTTTT. Translation: CASSPPTGYSAGELFF.

This chain links TRBV4-1 with TRBJ2-1; D is perhaps TRBD2 (6 bases). This CDR3 is 20 amino acids long. V was pared by 1 base and J by 9 bases, with 31 bases between. Germline CDR1 is MGHRA and CDR2 is YSYEKL. The CDR3 DNA reads TGCGCCAGCAGCCAAGGAATCCTATCGTCCTTGGGGCGGGGAGAGAGTGAGCAGTTCTTC. Amino acids: CASSQGILSSLGRGESEQFF.